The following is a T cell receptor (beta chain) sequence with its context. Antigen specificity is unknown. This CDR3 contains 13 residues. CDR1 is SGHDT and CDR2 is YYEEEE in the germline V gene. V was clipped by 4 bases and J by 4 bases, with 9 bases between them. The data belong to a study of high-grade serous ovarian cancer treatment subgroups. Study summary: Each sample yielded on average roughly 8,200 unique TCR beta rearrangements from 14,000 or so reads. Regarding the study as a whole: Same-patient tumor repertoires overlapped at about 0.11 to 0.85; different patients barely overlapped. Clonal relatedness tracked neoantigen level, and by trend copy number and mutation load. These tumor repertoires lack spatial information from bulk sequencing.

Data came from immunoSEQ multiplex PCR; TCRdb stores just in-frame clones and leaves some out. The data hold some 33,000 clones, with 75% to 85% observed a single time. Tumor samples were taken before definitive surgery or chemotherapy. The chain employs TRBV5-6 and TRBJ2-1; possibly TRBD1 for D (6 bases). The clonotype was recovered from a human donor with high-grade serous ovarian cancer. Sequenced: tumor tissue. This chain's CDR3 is CASSPGQYNEQFF. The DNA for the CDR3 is TGTGCCAGCAGCCCCGGACAGTACAATGAGCAGTTCTTC.